This T cell receptor beta chain came from a study of blood T cell repertoires in COVID-19. The overall study: The United States, Italy and Spain provided the acute and convalescent COVID-19 samples. Nucleic acid was either cDNA or gDNA, and it came from T cells, B-cell-depleted T cells, or PBMCs.

Seattle enrolled patients during active infection and tracked them longitudinally. CDR1 and CDR2 from the germline V gene are MGHRA and YSYEKL. This CDR3 has 17 amino acids. J was trimmed by 5 bases and V by 0 bases; bases with no gene match: 10. Using immunoSEQ multiplex PCR, the repertoire was profiled, and TCRdb retains in-frame clones only, with some absent. The table has 150,000 or so clones, around 82% seen once; the top ten hold around 7%. V is TRBV4-1 and J is TRBJ2-3; the match to TRBD1 covers 8 bases. The sequence came from a woman aged 40 to 50 with COVID-19, enrolled during active disease. Material for sequencing was peripheral blood. The chain's CDR3 is CASSQDYRQGARDTQYF. DNA of the CDR3: TGCGCCAGCAGCCAAGATTATCGGCAGGGGGCGAGAGATACGCAGTATTTT.